Below, 31 T cell receptor beta chains from the same sample are listed, as sequenced in a study of blood T cell repertoires in COVID-19. Sequencing used immunoSEQ multiplex PCR; TCRdb keeps in-frame clones, though not all of them. Of around 30,000 clones listed, more than 70% are singletons. Sequenced input: peripheral blood. The source is an elderly man with active or convalescent COVID-19.

V gene TRBV5-4 combines with J gene TRBJ2-1, with a possible D match to TRBD1 (6 bases). Looked up from germline, CDR1 is SGHNT and CDR2 is YYREEE (reference sequence). The length of the CDR3 is 14 residues. V was clipped by 4 bases and J by 3 bases, with 11 bases between them. The CDR3 coding sequence is TGTGCCAGCAGCGAGGACAGTCACTACAATGAGCAGTTCTTC. This encodes CASSEDSHYNEQFF.

The chain combines TRBV4-1 with TRBJ1-5; 9 bases are shared with TRBD1. Unmatched junction bases numbered 9, after V lost 5 bases and J lost 7 bases. Germline CDR1 MGHRA, CDR2 YSYEKL. The CDR3 is 15 residues long. CDR3 amino acids: CASSYGTGKFQPQHF. For the CDR3, the DNA is TGCGCCAGCAGCTACGGGACAGGGAAATTCCAGCCCCAGCATTTT.

J is TRBJ2-6 and V is TRBV20-1; 7 bases fit TRBD1. The CDR3 has 17 residues. J was trimmed by 0 bases and V by 3 bases; bases with no gene match: 8. The germline V gene has CDR1 DFQATT and CDR2 SNEGSKA (reference sequence). CDR3 DNA sequence: TGCAGTGCTAGTATGGGACAGACCAACTCTGGGGCCAACGTCCTGACTTTC. The encoded protein is CSASMGQTNSGANVLTF.

The CDR3 spells CASSLANYNEQFF. CDR3 nucleotide sequence: TGCGCCAGCAGCTTGGCCAACTACAATGAGCAGTTCTTC. The chain employs TRBV5-1 and TRBJ2-1; D is unclear. The CDR3 runs 13 residues. V was cut by 0 bases and J by 3 bases, with 4 bases left in between. Germline V gene sequence: CDR1 SGHRS, CDR2 YFSETQ.

This clone was counted between two and nine times. The chain is built from TRBV2 and TRBJ1-5, with 7 bases aligning to TRBD1. There are 14 residues in the CDR3. Trimming at V came to 6 bases and at J to 2 bases, leaving 4 bases not matched to a gene. Germline CDR1 and CDR2: SNHLY and FYNNEI. For the CDR3, the DNA is TGTGCCAGCAGAGATACAGGGGGCAATCAGCCCCAGCATTTT. This encodes CASRDTGGNQPQHF.

V and J are TRBV2 and TRBJ2-3; 7 bases align to TRBD2. Germline V gene lookup returns CDR1 SNHLY and CDR2 FYNNEI. The CDR3 sequence is 15 residues long. V lost 4 bases to trimming and J lost 2 bases; unmatched junction nucleotides: 6. CDR3 loop: CASSASGGTTDTQYF. As DNA, the CDR3 is TGTGCCAGCAGTGCCTCGGGGGGAACCACAGATACGCAGTATTTT.

This clone was detected only a few times. The chain combines TRBV19 with TRBJ2-1; 9 bases match TRBD2. The V segment lost 6 bases and the J segment 4 bases; nucleotides outside the gene matches: 4. The CDR3 consists of 14 residues. Germline V CDR1 and CDR2: LNHDA, SQIVND (reference sequence). The CDR3 DNA reads as TGTGCCAGTAGAACTAGCGGGTTGTACAATGAGCAGTTCTTC. It translates to CASRTSGLYNEQFF.

The gene calls are TRBV7-9 and TRBJ1-3, with unresolved D. Germline V gives CDR1 SEHNR, CDR2 FQNEAQ (reference sequence). V lost 5 bases, J lost 2 bases, and 10 bases lay in between. The CDR3 is made up of 14 amino acids. DNA for the CDR3: TGTGCCAGCAGCCCTCCCGGGGCTGGAAACACCATATATTTT. It codes for CASSPPGAGNTIYF.

This chain joins TRBV6-5 and TRBJ1-6; D uncertain. The CDR3 sequence is 16 residues long. Trimming shortened V by 2 bases and J by 7 bases, and 15 bases separated the two germline ends. Germline V gives CDR1 MNHEY, CDR2 SVGAGI. CDR3 DNA sequence: TGTGCCAGCAGTTACGGGAGTCCTCGGCGGAATTCACCCCTCCACTTT. The encoded protein is CASSYGSPRRNSPLHF.

The chain is built from TRBV5-1 and TRBJ1-2; maybe TRBD1 (5 bases). The CDR3 spans 16 residues. Germline V gene sequence: CDR1 SGHRS, CDR2 YFSETQ. V gave up 1 base and J gave up 3 bases, with 16 bases separating them. CDR3 in DNA: TGCGCCAGCAGCTTGTCGCGGGGCCCAATTTACTATGGCTACACCTTC. Residues: CASSLSRGPIYYGYTF.

This clone was counted between two and nine times. The gene calls are TRBV5-5 and TRBJ1-5, with 9 nucleotides matching TRBD1. The CDR3 is 17 residues long. Trimming cost V 4 bases and J 0 bases; bases outside gene matches: 8. Germline V gene data show CDR1 as SGHKS and CDR2 as YYEKEE (reference sequence). CDR3 nucleotides: TGTGCCAGCAGCGCCGGGACAGGGTCTTTTAGCAATCAGCCCCAGCATTTT. Encoded protein: CASSAGTGSFSNQPQHF.

CDR3 loop: CASSLLQTYEQYF. In nucleotides, the CDR3 is TGTGCCAGCAGTTTATTACAGACCTACGAGCAGTACTTC. J is TRBJ2-7 and V is TRBV27; D remains unclear. Trimming left V 1 base short and J 2 bases short, with 6 bases between. CDR1 is MNHEY, CDR2 SMNVEV, per germline (reference sequence). The CDR3 contains 13 residues.

The J gene is TRBJ2-1, the V gene TRBV3-1 (or the pseudogene TRBV3-2), with 10 nucleotides matching TRBD2. Per the germline V gene, CDR1 is LGHDT and CDR2 is YNNKEL (reference sequence). Trimming cost V 0 bases and J 6 bases; bases outside gene matches: 14. The CDR3 spans 19 residues. The CDR3 nucleotides read TGTGCCAGCAGCCAAGACAGGCCCCTAGCGGGAGATCTTATCAATGAGCAGTTCTTC. Amino acid sequence: CASSQDRPLAGDLINEQFF.

V is TRBV5-1 and J is TRBJ2-3; 9 nucleotides agree with TRBD2. The CDR3 consists of 16 residues. Losses at the gene ends were 0 bases for V and 2 bases for J; bases not matched to a gene: 4. Germline assignment: CDR1 SGHRS and CDR2 YFSETQ. CDR3 sequence: CASSLVLAGNTDTQYF. The CDR3 DNA follows: TGCGCCAGCAGCTTGGTTCTAGCGGGAAACACAGATACGCAGTATTTT.

This chain joins TRBV7-9 and TRBJ2-5, with D possibly matching TRBD2 (5 bases). The CDR3 spans 13 residues. V was cut by 1 base and J by 8 bases, with 11 bases left in between. CDR1 SEHNR and CDR2 FQNEAQ come from the germline V gene (reference sequence). For the CDR3, the DNA is TGTGCCAGCAGCTTAGATTCGGGAATCACCCAGTACTTC. Protein product: CASSLDSGITQYF.

CDR3 residues: CASSRTSGWTGELFF. The CDR3 coding sequence is TGTGCCAGCAGTCGGACTAGCGGGTGGACCGGGGAGCTGTTTTTT. The chain combines TRBV6-2 or TRBV6-3 with TRBJ2-2; 11 nucleotides match TRBD2. This CDR3 is built from 15 residues. V trimming: 5 bases; J trimming: 5 bases; junction bases outside the gene matches: 4. The germline CDR1 and CDR2 sequences are MNHEY and SVGEGT.

This clone appeared once. The chain combines TRBV9 with TRBJ2-7, with 7 bases fitting TRBD2. V shed 2 bases and J 1 base; nucleotides not matched to a gene: 9. The CDR3 totals 16 residues. Germline V gene lookup returns CDR1 SGDLS and CDR2 YYNGEE. As DNA, the CDR3 is TGTGCCAGCAGCGTCTCCCCCGGGGGGTTATCCTACGAGCAGTACTTC. Protein product: CASSVSPGGLSYEQYF.

The rearrangement joins TRBV5-1 to TRBJ1-5; D not certain. V gave up 0 bases and J gave up 9 bases, with 10 bases separating them. The CDR3 is 13 amino acids. Looked up from germline, CDR1 is SGHRS and CDR2 is YFSETQ. Here the CDR3 reads CASSLEGSGPQHF. For the CDR3, the DNA is TGCGCCAGCAGCTTGGAAGGTTCAGGGCCCCAGCATTTT. Variable domain in full (rest from reference TRBV5-1 and TRBJ1-5): KAGVTQTPRYLIKTRGQQVTLSCSPISGHRSVSWYQQTPGQGLQFLFEYFSETQRNKGNFPGRFSGRQFSNSRSEMNVSTLELGDSALYLCASSLEGSGPQHFGDGTRLSIL.

The chain uses TRBV5-1 and TRBJ1-5; TRBD1 matches at 8 bases. The V segment lost 0 bases and the J segment 3 bases; nucleotides outside the gene matches: 2. CDR1 and CDR2 from the germline V gene are SGHRS and YFSETQ. This CDR3 has 15 residues. The CDR3 loop is CASSLGDRLNQPQHF. The CDR3 bases are TGCGCCAGCAGCTTGGGGGACAGGCTCAATCAGCCCCAGCATTTT. Full variable domain (rest looked up from reference TRBV5-1 and TRBJ1-5): KAGVTQTPRYLIKTRGQQVTLSCSPISGHRSVSWYQQTPGQGLQFLFEYFSETQRNKGNFPGRFSGRQFSNSRSEMNVSTLELGDSALYLCASSLGDRLNQPQHFGDGTRLSIL.

About this clone itself: This sample also contains other DNA sequences that code for the same CDR3. The gene calls are TRBV27 and TRBJ2-1; D gene unclear. Trimming shortened V by 2 bases and J by 0 bases, and 11 bases separated the two germline ends. The V gene's germline CDR1 is MNHEY and CDR2 SMNVEV (reference sequence). The CDR3 covers 16 residues. The CDR3 nucleotides read TGTGCCAGCAGTTTAGTTGGCGGAAGCTCCTACAATGAGCAGTTCTTC. This sequence encodes CASSLVGGSSYNEQFF.

The V gene is TRBV27, the J gene TRBJ1-5, with 8 bases lining up with TRBD1. CDR3 length equals 17 residues. CDR1 is MNHEY, CDR2 SMNVEV, per germline (reference sequence). Germline trimming cut 2 bases from V and 0 bases from J; bases unmatched to any gene: 6. The CDR3 DNA follows: TGTGCCAGCAGTTTAAACCCGGACAGGGATAGCAATCAGCCCCAGCATTTT. It codes for CASSLNPDRDSNQPQHF.

The rearrangement links TRBV4-3 to TRBJ2-4; the D is unclear. The ends were cut back, 3 bases at V and 0 bases at J, with 9 bases in the middle. The CDR3 sequence is 15 residues long. In germline, CDR1 is LGHNA, CDR2 YSLEER. CDR3 loop: CASSHSRLAKNIQYF. In DNA form, the CDR3 reads TGCGCCAGCAGCCACAGTAGACTAGCCAAAAACATTCAGTACTTC.

V usage is TRBV28 and J usage is TRBJ1-2, with 10 bases aligning to TRBD1. V shed 6 bases, J shed 1 base, and the junction held 5 bases outside the gene matches. This CDR3 contains 15 residues. Germline V CDR1 and CDR2: MDHEN, SYDVKM. Here the CDR3 reads CASRGTGVGNYGYTF. As DNA, the CDR3 is TGTGCCAGCAGGGGGACAGGGGTGGGTAACTATGGCTACACCTTC.

CDR3 in DNA: TGTGCCAGCAGGCAGGGGTGGGAAAAACTGTTTTTT. Translated, it gives CASRQGWEKLFF. V is TRBV12-3 or TRBV12-4 and J is TRBJ1-4; tentatively, D is TRBD1 (6 bases). The CDR3 loop spans 12 amino acids. V was trimmed by 6 bases and J by 8 bases, leaving 10 bases between them.

The rearrangement links TRBV4-2 to TRBJ2-3; maybe TRBD2 (6 bases). Germline lookup yields CDR1 LGHNA and CDR2 YNFKEQ. Trimming took off 2 bases at V and 1 base at J, with 10 bases between the two ends. The length of the CDR3 is 15 residues. The CDR3 region has the DNA TGTGCCAGCAGCCAACCCCCGGGGGGCACAGATACGCAGTATTTT. It is translated as CASSQPPGGTDTQYF.

The J gene is TRBJ2-1, the V gene TRBV6-5; 8 nucleotides align to TRBD2. The V and J ends lost 6 bases and 9 bases, in that order; junction bases with no gene match: 13. The CDR3 is made up of 15 amino acids. Germline-derived CDR1 and CDR2 are MNHEY and SVGAGI. This CDR3 reads CASSTGTRRISEQFF. The CDR3 coding sequence is TGTGCCAGCAGCACCGGGACTAGACGGATTAGTGAGCAGTTCTTC.

The V gene is TRBV6-2 or TRBV6-3, the J gene TRBJ2-6; TRBD2 matches 7 bases. CDR3 length equals 18 residues. After removal of 8 bases from V and 0 bases from J, the junction contained 13 bases not matched to a gene. Germline CDR1 is MNHEY and CDR2 is SVGEGT. CDR3 in amino acids: CASCWGWGGSSGANVLTF. The CDR3 coding sequence is TGTGCCAGCTGTTGGGGATGGGGAGGGAGCTCTGGGGCCAACGTCCTGACTTTC.

In its sample, this clone was seen a few times. This CDR3 reads CASSSQGLANYGYTF. CDR3 nucleotides: TGTGCCAGCAGTTCTCAGGGTTTAGCTAACTATGGCTACACCTTC. The gene calls are TRBV28 and TRBJ1-2; a possible D gene is TRBD1 (5 bases). The length of the CDR3 is 15 residues. Trimming removed 4 bases at V and 0 bases at J, with 12 bases between. Germline CDR1 is MDHEN and CDR2 is SYDVKM.

The chain couples TRBV11-3 to TRBJ2-1; TRBD2 aligns across 9 bases. The CDR3 is 18 residues long. V shed 0 bases and J 4 bases; nucleotides not matched to a gene: 10. Per the germline V gene, CDR1 is SGHNT and CDR2 is YENEEA. DNA of the CDR3: TGTGCCAGCAGCTTAGATCTGTCTAGCGGGATTGTATACAATGAGCAGTTCTTC. As protein: CASSLDLSSGIVYNEQFF.

This chain joins TRBV6-5 and TRBJ1-5; unclear D gene. Per the germline V gene, CDR1 is MNHEY and CDR2 is SVGAGI. The CDR3 has 13 residues. V was shortened by 6 bases and J by 4 bases, with 10 bases between the two germline ends. The CDR3 sequence: CASSDTLNQPQHF. The CDR3 coding sequence is TGTGCCAGCAGCGACACCCTAAATCAGCCCCAGCATTTT.

The chain is built from TRBV30 and TRBJ2-1, with a tentative D call TRBD2 (5 bases). Germline V gene data show CDR1 as GTSNPN and CDR2 as SVGIG (reference sequence). CDR3 length: 16 residues. V lost 0 bases, J lost 3 bases, and 15 bases lay in between. Written as DNA, the CDR3 is TGTGCCTGGAGTGTACTATCCACGGGATACTACAATGAGCAGTTCTTC. Translated: CAWSVLSTGYYNEQFF.